One and the same sample provided the 13 T cell receptor beta chains below, sequenced in a study of blood T cell repertoires in COVID-19. Sequencing was performed with immunoSEQ multiplex PCR; in TCRdb, only in-frame clones are kept and a portion is missing. The sample carries about 50,000 clones, more than 75% recorded once. The specimen was peripheral blood. All receptors derive from a man in his fifties with active or convalescent COVID-19.

The chain links TRBV6-1 to TRBJ2-7; TRBD2 matches 7 bases. The CDR3 contains 16 residues. Looked up from germline, CDR1 is MNHNS and CDR2 is SASEGT. After removal of 0 bases from V and 5 bases from J, the junction contained 10 bases not matched to a gene. This chain's CDR3 is CASSEAPASGSDEQYF. CDR3 DNA: TGTGCCAGCAGTGAAGCTCCCGCTAGCGGTTCCGACGAGCAGTACTTC.

The V call is TRBV7-3, the J call TRBJ2-7; 10 nucleotides line up with TRBD2. The V and J ends lost 5 bases and 5 bases, in that order; junction bases with no gene match: 9. CDR3 length: 15 residues. Germline CDR1 reads SGHTA; CDR2 reads FQGTGA. CDR3 coding DNA: TGTGCCAGCAGCCGCACGGGGCTAGCGGGAGACGAGCAGTACTTC. This translates into CASSRTGLAGDEQYF.

The chain has TRBV6-6 and TRBJ2-5, with 7 bases identical to TRBD1. V lost 2 bases, J lost 2 bases, and 5 bases stayed unmatched. The CDR3 loop spans 15 amino acids. Germline lookup yields CDR1 MNHNY and CDR2 SVGAGI (reference sequence). For the CDR3, the DNA is TGTGCCAGCAGTTACCCGACAGGGTTGCAAGAGACCCAGTACTTC. It translates to CASSYPTGLQETQYF.

The genes are TRBV3-1 (or the pseudogene TRBV3-2) and TRBJ2-5; 7 bases are a match to TRBD2. CDR1 and CDR2 from the germline V gene are LGHDT and YNNKEL (reference sequence). The CDR3 covers 15 residues. J lost 3 bases, V lost 2 bases, and 6 bases had no gene match. The CDR3 region is CASSQNIGLEETQYF. In nucleotides, the CDR3 is TGTGCCAGCAGCCAAAATATAGGACTAGAAGAGACCCAGTACTTC.

The V gene is TRBV5-5, the J gene TRBJ2-2, with a possible D match to TRBD1 (5 bases). Germline V lookup: CDR1 SGHKS, CDR2 YYEKEE (reference sequence). The CDR3 consists of 14 residues. V was shortened by 1 base and J by 4 bases, with 8 bases between the two germline ends. The CDR3 nucleotides are TGTGCCAGCAGCTTGATCAGGGCCACCGGGGAGCTGTTTTTT. Translated: CASSLIRATGELFF.

The genes are TRBV6-5 and TRBJ2-1; a possible D gene is TRBD2 (6 bases). The CDR3 length is 14 residues. Per the germline V gene, CDR1 is MNHEY and CDR2 is SVGAGI. V was clipped by 6 bases and J by 4 bases, with 13 bases between them. This CDR3 reads CASRGYSGYNEQFF. The DNA of the CDR3 is TGTGCCAGCAGGGGATATAGCGGATACAATGAGCAGTTCTTC.

The chain recombines TRBV27 with TRBJ1-6; D is uncertain. CDR3 size: 13 residues. V dropped 6 bases and J dropped 7 bases, with 10 bases sitting between them. CDR1 MNHEY and CDR2 SMNVEV come from the germline V gene (reference sequence). The CDR3 coding sequence is TGTGCCAGCAGAGCGGGGATAAATTCACCCCTCCACTTT. This gives the protein CASRAGINSPLHF.

This clone was found once. V gene TRBV2 combines with J gene TRBJ2-2, with D maybe TRBD1 (5 bases). The CDR3 sequence is 16 residues long. V gave up 4 bases and J gave up 2 bases, with 14 bases separating them. Germline V gene data show CDR1 as SNHLY and CDR2 as FYNNEI. The CDR3 sequence: CASSVIQVPNTGELFF. CDR3 bases: TGTGCCAGCAGTGTAATACAGGTCCCCAACACCGGGGAGCTGTTTTTT.

The V and J genes are TRBV9 and TRBJ2-3; D is perhaps TRBD2 (5 bases). The CDR3 runs 14 residues. With 1 base removed from V and 1 base from J, the gap between germline ends came to 7 bases. Germline loops: CDR1 SGDLS, CDR2 YYNGEE. The CDR3 DNA is TGTGCCAGCAGCGTACGGCGGGGCACAGATACGCAGTATTTT. Protein: CASSVRRGTDTQYF. Full variable domain (remainder filled in from reference TRBV9 and TRBJ2-3): DSGVTQTPKHLITATGQRVTLRCSPRSGDLSVYWYQQSLDQGLQFLIQYYNGEERAKGNILERFSAQQFPDLHSELNLSSLELGDSALYFCASSVRRGTDTQYFGPGTRLTVL.

This clone was seen a handful of times. The chain employs TRBV19 and TRBJ1-5; 9 bases align to TRBD1. Germline CDR1 and CDR2: LNHDA and SQIVND (reference sequence). The V gene end was trimmed by 5 bases and the J gene end by 7 bases; junction bases not matched to a gene: 3. This CDR3 spans 13 amino acids. CDR3 DNA: TGTGCCAGTAGTTGGGACAGGGTACAGCCCCAGCATTTT. It translates to CASSWDRVQPQHF.

The chain has TRBV6-5 and TRBJ1-3; the D gene is possibly TRBD1 (6 bases). Trimming pared 4 bases from V and 2 bases from J, leaving 15 bases between. The CDR3 totals 16 residues. CDR1 MNHEY and CDR2 SVGAGI come from the germline V gene. CDR3 in amino acids: CASSLLQGLAGNTIYF. The CDR3, as DNA: TGTGCCAGCAGTTTACTCCAGGGGCTAGCTGGAAACACCATATATTTT.

This chain uses TRBV7-2 with TRBJ2-1; 9 bases map to TRBD2. CDR1 is SGHTA and CDR2 is FQGNSA in the germline V gene. The V and J ends lost 4 bases and 0 bases, in that order; junction bases with no gene match: 10. The CDR3 has 18 residues. The CDR3 reads CASSSNPSGASSYNEQFF. CDR3 sequence (DNA): TGTGCCAGCAGCTCCAATCCTAGCGGGGCTAGCTCCTACAATGAGCAGTTCTTC.

This clone was observed at least ten times. The chain is built from TRBV6-1 and TRBJ1-6; TRBD1 matches 8 bases. This CDR3 region has 14 residues. CDR1 is MNHNS, CDR2 SASEGT, per germline. J lost 7 bases, V lost 3 bases, and 2 bases had no gene match. The CDR3 DNA reads as TGTGCCAGCAGTGAGACAGGGGCGAATTCACCCCTCCACTTT. Encoded protein: CASSETGANSPLHF.